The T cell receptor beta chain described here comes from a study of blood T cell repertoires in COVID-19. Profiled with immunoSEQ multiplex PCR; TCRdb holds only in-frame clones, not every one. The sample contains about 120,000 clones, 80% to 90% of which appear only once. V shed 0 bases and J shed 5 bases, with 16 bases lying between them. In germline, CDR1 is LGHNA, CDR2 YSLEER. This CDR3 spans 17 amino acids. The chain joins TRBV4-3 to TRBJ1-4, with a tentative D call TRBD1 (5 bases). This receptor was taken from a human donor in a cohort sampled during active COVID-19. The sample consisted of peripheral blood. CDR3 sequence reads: CASSQDLGQVRNEKLFF. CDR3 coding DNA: TGCGCCAGCAGCCAAGATTTGGGGCAGGTGAGGAATGAAAAACTGTTTTTT.